This TCR beta chain was recorded in a study of CD8+ T cells in alopecia areata (dated 2018 in TCRdb). Describing the broader study: Treated patients were enrolled in an open-label pilot trial of oral tofacitinib, 5 to 10 mg twice daily, for moderate-to-severe alopecia areata. Patients stayed on tofacitinib for 6 to 18 months and then had 6 months of follow-up off drug so that delayed response and recurrence could be assessed. To study T cell clonal expansion in alopecia areata, the researchers applied high-throughput TCRbeta sequencing to both the C3H/HeJ mouse model and human patients. On the human side, TCRbeta sequencing was run on scalp tissue and on sorted CD4+ and CD8+ peripheral blood T cells from healthy controls and from alopecia areata patients with either patchy or totalis/universalis disease. Tofacitinib-treated patients had biopsies at baseline and at 4 and 24 weeks of treatment, with a later scalp biopsy in several patients. Clonality in the scalp was compared among normal scalp (n=4), patchy alopecia areata scalp (n=8), and alopecia totalis/universalis scalp (n=8). RNA came from the PAXgene miRNA kit for fixed scalp, the miRNeasy kit for PBMCs, and the RNeasy kit for mouse skin. TCRbeta CDR3 regions were amplified by immunoSEQ multiplex PCR using 35 Vbeta forward and 13 Jbeta reverse primers.

Based on the germline V gene, the CDR1 and CDR2 sequences are SGHRS and YFSETQ. V is trimmed back by 0 bases and J by 10 bases, and the junction contains 18 bases that no gene match accounts for. The cysteine opens and the phenylalanine closes a CDR3 of 17 amino acids. Left in the record is the CDR3 DNA by itself, 51 bases read in frame from the first base. The method behind the library was the immunoSEQ multiplex PCR assay. RNA was extracted from all samples and reverse transcribed into cDNA as template for TCR sequencing. SuperScript III was used for first-strand cDNA synthesis, primed with a 2:1 mix of oligo-dT and random hexamers. A synthetic immune receptor repertoire was used to assess amplification bias, and residual bias was removed computationally. For the original study's pipeline: Raw reads were preprocessed to remove errors, and CDR3 was defined according to IMGT conventions as the region from the conserved cysteine to phenylalanine. To get clonality, Shannon entropy was normalized by log2 of the number of productive unique TCRs and the result was subtracted from 1. Whether scalp clones were CD4 or CD8 was inferred by matching scalp TCRbeta sequences against CD4 and CD8 repertoires sorted from blood. The source is immuneACCESS, and TCRdb retained only in-frame sequences with V and J called. Part of the clones is not carried over; for the studies checked, unresolved V genes explain less than half of this, and the remainder is unexplained. V, J and clone size reflect that table, while D and trimming were determined from the DNA. This sample is represented by under 250,000 clones; 57% of them were singletons. The ten top clones hold approximately 0.44% of the sample.

Paper-wide results and their limitations: TCR sequences shared between patients were less clear than in mice, possibly partly because of HLA diversity in the patient population. Compared with normal scalp, lesional scalp had higher clonality and more expanded CD8+ clones, particularly in alopecia totalis/universalis, a pattern that suggests antigenic drive. Scalp TCR repertoire analysis is complicated because resident alphabeta T cells in normal human skin are also sequenced, whereas mouse skin is dominated by gammadelta T cells.

Notes on this clone: The clone's antigen remains unknown. Per-base qualities were not stored, and no clone one base away is much larger.

The label giving this sample's time point can be read as: baseline before oral tofacitinib. Lesional scalp punch biopsies and peripheral blood were obtained from alopecia areata patients. PBMCs were separated by density centrifugation and stained for CD3, CD4 and CD8, after which CD4+ and CD8+ T cells were sorted on a FACSAria. The receptor was derived from a human donor with alopecia areata. The receptor chain draws on TRBV5-1 and TRBJ2-7; TRBD2 matches 8 bases in the middle. Specimen: CD4+ T cells sorted from blood, collected at week 0. The CDR3 reads CASSLGAGPGLAMDQYF. The DNA reads as follows: TGCGCCAGCAGCTTGGGGGCAGGGCCCGGACTAGCTATGGATCAGTACTTC.